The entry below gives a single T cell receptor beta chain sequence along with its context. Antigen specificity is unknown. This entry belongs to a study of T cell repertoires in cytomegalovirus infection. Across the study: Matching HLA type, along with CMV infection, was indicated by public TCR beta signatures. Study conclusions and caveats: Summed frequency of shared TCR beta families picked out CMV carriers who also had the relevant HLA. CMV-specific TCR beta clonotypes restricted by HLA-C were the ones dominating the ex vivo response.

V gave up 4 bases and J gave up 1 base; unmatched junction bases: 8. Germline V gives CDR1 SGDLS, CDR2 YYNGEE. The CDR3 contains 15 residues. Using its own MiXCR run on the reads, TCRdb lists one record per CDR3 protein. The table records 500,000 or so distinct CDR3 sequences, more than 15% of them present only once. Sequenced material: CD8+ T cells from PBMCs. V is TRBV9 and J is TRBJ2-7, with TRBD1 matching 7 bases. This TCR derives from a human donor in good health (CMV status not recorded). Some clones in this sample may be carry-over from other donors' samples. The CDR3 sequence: CASSPWDSRSYEQYF. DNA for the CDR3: TGTGCCAGCAGCCCCTGGGACAGTCGATCCTACGAGCAGTACTTC.